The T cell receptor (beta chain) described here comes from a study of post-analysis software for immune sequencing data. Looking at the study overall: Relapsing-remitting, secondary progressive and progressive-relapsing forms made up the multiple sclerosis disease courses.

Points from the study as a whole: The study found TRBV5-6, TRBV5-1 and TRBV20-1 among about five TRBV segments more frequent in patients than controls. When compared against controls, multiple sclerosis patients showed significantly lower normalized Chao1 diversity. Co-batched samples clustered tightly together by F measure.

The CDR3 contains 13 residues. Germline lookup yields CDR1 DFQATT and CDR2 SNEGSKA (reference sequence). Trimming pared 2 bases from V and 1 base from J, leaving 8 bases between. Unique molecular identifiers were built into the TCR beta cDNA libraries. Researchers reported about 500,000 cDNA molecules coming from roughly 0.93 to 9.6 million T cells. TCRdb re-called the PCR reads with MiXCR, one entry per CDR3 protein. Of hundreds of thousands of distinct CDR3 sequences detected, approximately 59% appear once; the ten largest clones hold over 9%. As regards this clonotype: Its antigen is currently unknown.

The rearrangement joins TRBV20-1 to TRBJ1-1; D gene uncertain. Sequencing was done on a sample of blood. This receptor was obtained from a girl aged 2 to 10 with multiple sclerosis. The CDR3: CSARPDPNTEAFF. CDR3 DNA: TGCAGTGCTAGACCCGACCCGAACACTGAAGCTTTCTTT.